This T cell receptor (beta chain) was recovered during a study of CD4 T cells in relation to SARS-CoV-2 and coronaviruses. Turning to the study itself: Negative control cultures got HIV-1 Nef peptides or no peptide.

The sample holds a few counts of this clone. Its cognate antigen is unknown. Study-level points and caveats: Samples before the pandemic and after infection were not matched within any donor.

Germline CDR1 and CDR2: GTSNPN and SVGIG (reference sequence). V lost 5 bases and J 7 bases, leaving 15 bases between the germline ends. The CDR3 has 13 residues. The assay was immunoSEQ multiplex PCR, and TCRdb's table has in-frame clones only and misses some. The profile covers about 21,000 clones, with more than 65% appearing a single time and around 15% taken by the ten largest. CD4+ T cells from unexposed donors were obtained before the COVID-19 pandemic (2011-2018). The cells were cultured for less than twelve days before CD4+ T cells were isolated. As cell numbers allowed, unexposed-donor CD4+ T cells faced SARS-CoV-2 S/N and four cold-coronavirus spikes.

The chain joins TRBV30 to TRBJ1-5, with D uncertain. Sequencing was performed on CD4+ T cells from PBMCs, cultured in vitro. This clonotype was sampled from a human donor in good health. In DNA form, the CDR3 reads TGTGCCTGGGGTGGCGGAGTCGGGCAGCCCCAGCATTTT. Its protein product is CAWGGGVGQPQHF.